The 14 T cell receptor beta chains below come from one sample, sequenced in a study of cytomegalovirus exposure and HLA in healthy donors (dated by TCRdb to between 2016 and 2019). Receptor amplification or capture employed the immunoSEQ multiplex PCR assay. TCRdb obtained this table from immuneACCESS and retained in-frame rearrangements with V and J assigned. These tables miss some clones; where compared with another copy, unresolved V genes account for less than half of the shortfall, and the remainder is unexplained. Across this sample there are some 120,000 clones, with 70% to 90% seen only once. Roughly 2% of the sample goes to the ten largest clones. Source material: PBMCs. The source is a woman aged 25 to 39 in good health and CMV-seronegative.

The chain links TRBV7-8 to TRBJ2-5, with 7 bases lining up with TRBD1. Germline assignment: CDR1 SGHVS and CDR2 FQNEAQ. The CDR3 spans 14 residues. Trimming removed 4 bases from V and 1 base from J; junction bases left unmatched: 3. The CDR3 DNA reads TGTGCCAGCAGCTCGAGGGACAGCCAAGAGACCCAGTACTTC. This encodes CASSSRDSQETQYF.

The rearrangement uses TRBV4-1 and TRBJ2-7; D not resolved. The germline CDR1 and CDR2 sequences are MGHRA and YSYEKL. Deletions cut 4 bases from V and 3 bases from J, with 16 bases between. The CDR3 extends over 15 amino acids. CDR3 DNA sequence: TGCGCCAGCAGCCCCCTTCTAGGCGGAGACTACGAGCAGTACTTC. It specifies CASSPLLGGDYEQYF.

The chain recombines TRBV5-1 with TRBJ2-2; 7 bases are a match to TRBD2. V was clipped by 1 base and J by 0 bases; unmatched bases: 3. The CDR3 has 16 residues. The germline V gene encodes CDR1 SGHRS and CDR2 YFSETQ. Written as DNA, the CDR3 is TGCGCCAGCAGCTTGTGGGGGGGAGCGAACACCGGGGAGCTGTTTTTT. It translates to CASSLWGGANTGELFF.

Turning to this clone: At one of its ends the junction is not consistent with the germline gene, which may arise from a read error. The chain recombines TRBV7-2 with TRBJ2-5; 9 bases align to TRBD1. This CDR3 comprises 14 residues. Per germline, CDR1 SGHTA and CDR2 FQGNSA. The CDR3 here is CASSLDLPGQGLNF. The CDR3, as DNA: TGTGCCAGCAGCTTAGACCTCCCAGGACAGGGGCTAAACTTC.

This clone was picked up a small number of times. The chain links TRBV5-1 to TRBJ2-7; the D gene is possibly TRBD2 (5 bases). The CDR3 runs to 13 residues. Trimming shortened V by 4 bases and J by 6 bases, and 14 bases separated the two germline ends. Per the germline V gene, CDR1 is SGHRS and CDR2 is YFSETQ. The CDR3 DNA sequence: TGCGCCAGCAGCCCCCGGACCGAGGGCGAGCAGTACTTC. Translation: CASSPRTEGEQYF.

The chain employs TRBV13 and TRBJ2-6; 7 bases match TRBD2. The CDR3 extends over 18 amino acids. Per germline, CDR1 PRHDT and CDR2 FYEKMQ (reference sequence). Trimming cost V 5 bases and J 2 bases; bases outside gene matches: 12. Here the CDR3 reads CASSLQTGGTPGANVLTF. The DNA for the CDR3 is TGTGCCAGCAGCCTACAAACGGGGGGTACCCCTGGGGCCAACGTCCTGACTTTC.

V usage is TRBV7-6 and J usage is TRBJ2-1; 8 nucleotides agree with TRBD2. The CDR3 covers 15 residues. In germline, CDR1 is SGHVS, CDR2 FNYEAQ. V dropped 4 bases and J dropped 6; count of bases not matched to a gene: 8. CDR3 protein: CASSSFGGGFNEQFF. CDR3 bases: TGTGCCAGCAGCTCCTTTGGCGGGGGGTTCAATGAGCAGTTCTTC.

This sequence joins TRBV6-6 and TRBJ1-5; 11 bases map to TRBD1. The trim removed 6 bases at V and 2 bases at J, leaving 3 bases unmatched. The CDR3 runs to 15 residues. Per germline, CDR1 MNHNY and CDR2 SVGAGI (reference sequence). The CDR3 region has the DNA TGTGCCAGCAGCCGGACAGGGGGCGGCAATCAGCCCCAGCATTTT. Its protein product is CASSRTGGGNQPQHF.

The chain has TRBV6-5 and TRBJ1-1, with TRBD1 as a possible D gene (6 bases). In germline, CDR1 is MNHEY, CDR2 SVGAGI. This CDR3 comprises 15 residues. Between the trimmed V and J ends, which lost 6 bases and 4 bases, there was a span of 18 bases. In DNA form, the CDR3 reads TGTGCCAGCAGAACCAACCGACAGGCTGGCACTGAAGCTTTCTTT. This sequence encodes CASRTNRQAGTEAFF.

The V gene is TRBV19, the J gene TRBJ1-1, with TRBD1 matching 7 bases. The CDR3 runs 14 residues. Germline CDR1 is LNHDA and CDR2 is SQIVND (reference sequence). V trimming: 5 bases; J trimming: 3 bases; junction bases outside the gene matches: 6. The CDR3: CASSPGGTDTEAFF. CDR3 nucleotide sequence: TGTGCCAGTAGTCCAGGGGGGACAGACACTGAAGCTTTCTTT.

The J gene is TRBJ2-3, the V gene TRBV18, with 10 bases aligning to TRBD2. Germline V lookup: CDR1 KGHSH, CDR2 LQKENI. V lost 2 bases to trimming and J lost 4 bases; unmatched junction nucleotides: 3. This CDR3 has 15 residues. The CDR3 loop is CASSPSGGASDTQYF. CDR3 coding DNA: TGTGCCAGCTCACCAAGCGGGGGGGCCTCAGATACGCAGTATTTT.

J is TRBJ1-2 and V is TRBV10-3, with TRBD1 matching 9 bases. Germline V gives CDR1 ENHRY, CDR2 SYGVKD. J was trimmed by 2 bases and V by 10 bases; bases with no gene match: 2. The CDR3 is made up of 12 amino acids. CDR3 sequence: CATGQGNYGYTF. The CDR3 region has the DNA TGTGCCACGGGACAGGGAAACTATGGCTACACCTTC.

The chain links TRBV19 to TRBJ1-5, with D tentatively TRBD1 (5 bases). CDR1 and CDR2 from the germline V gene are LNHDA and SQIVND (reference sequence). The CDR3 spans 14 residues. V dropped 5 bases and J dropped 5 bases, with 13 bases sitting between them. The CDR3 sequence is CASSGQGTHQPQHF. The CDR3 DNA sequence: TGTGCCAGTAGTGGGCAGGGAACCCATCAGCCCCAGCATTTT. The entire variable domain, with the rest obtained from reference TRBV19 and TRBJ1-5, is as follows: DGGITQSPKYLFRKEGQNVTLSCEQNLNHDAMYWYRQDPGQGLRLIYYSQIVNDFQKGDIAEGYSVSREKKESFPLTVTSAQKNPTAFYLCASSGQGTHQPQHFGDGTRLSIL.

J is TRBJ2-5 and V is TRBV6-1; a possible D gene is TRBD1 (5 bases). Germline CDR1 is MNHNS and CDR2 is SASEGT. Trimming removed 0 bases from V and 5 bases from J, with 19 bases in between. This CDR3 is built from 17 residues. The CDR3 DNA reads TGTGCCAGCAGTGAAGCGGTTGGCCCCAGGCCAGGGGAGACCCAGTACTTC. Translated: CASSEAVGPRPGETQYF.